This TCR beta chain was sequenced for a study of siplizumab effects on memory and regulatory T cells. Profiled with immunoSEQ multiplex PCR; TCRdb holds only in-frame clones, not every one. The sample includes about 100,000 clones, 94% seen only once; the top ten take roughly 0.62%. Trimming removed 5 bases at V and 3 bases at J, with 17 bases between. Per germline, CDR1 SGHRS and CDR2 YFSETQ. The CDR3 has 15 amino acids. The sample comprised Tregs sorted from blood. This chain links TRBV5-1 with TRBJ1-1; perhaps TRBD1 as D (5 bases). The source of this sequence is a human donor in good health. The CDR3 spells CASSSLTRGDTEAFF. The CDR3 DNA is TGCGCCAGCAGTTCCCTTACCAGAGGGGACACTGAAGCTTTCTTT.